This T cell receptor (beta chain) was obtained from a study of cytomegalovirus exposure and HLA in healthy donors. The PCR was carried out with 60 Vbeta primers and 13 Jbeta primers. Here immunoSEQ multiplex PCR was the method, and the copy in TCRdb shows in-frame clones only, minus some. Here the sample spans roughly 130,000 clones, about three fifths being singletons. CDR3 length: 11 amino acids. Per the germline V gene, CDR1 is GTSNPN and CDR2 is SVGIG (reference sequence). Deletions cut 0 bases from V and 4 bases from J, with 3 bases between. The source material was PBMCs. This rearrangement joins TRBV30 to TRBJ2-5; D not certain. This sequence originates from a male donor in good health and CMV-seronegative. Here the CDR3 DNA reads TGTGCCTGGAGTGTAGCAGAGACCCAGTACTTC. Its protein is CAWSVAETQYF.